These T cell receptor beta chains were read from a single sample in a study of T cell clusters in autoimmune cytopenias. TCRdb processed the multiplex PCR reads again and assigns one entry to each CDR3 protein, with no DNA. The data show some 700 distinct CDR3 sequences, and the top ten clones hold about 30%. The same sample was also used in a study of T cell repertoires in aging, cancer and after chemotherapy.

The sample was peripheral blood. The receptors were sampled from a human donor with chronic lymphocytic leukemia. Both conserved end residues are part of each CDR3. Expanded clones get a size class; other rows say once, few or many, or leave the size out.

v_gene	j_gene	abundance	CDR3aa
TRBV7-2	TRBJ1-2	medium-sized	CASSLADSAYGYTF
TRBV21-1	TRBJ2-1	medium-sized	CASSTTGAGRFF
TRBV18	TRBJ2-7	large	CASSRDREGEQYF
TRBV15	TRBJ2-2	NA	CATSRGAGDTGELFF
TRBV4-1	TRBJ2-5	NA	CASSQDPGQGSQETQYF
TRBV9	TRBJ2-7	NA	CASSVALGPSHEQYF
TRBV6-1	TRBJ2-6	NA	CASSRQGGSGANVLTF
TRBV2	TRBJ2-5	NA	CASNDLRGETQYF
TRBV6-1	TRBJ2-1	large	CASSDPGGTNEQFF
TRBV6-1	TRBJ2-1	large	CASSGILSSYNEQFF
TRBV18	TRBJ1-5	NA	CASSPMSRDRDQPQHF
TRBV6-5	TRBJ1-3	large	CASSYSRDRLHSGNTIYF
TRBV9	TRBJ2-7	NA	CASSVVGGGPYEQYF
TRBV6-6	TRBJ1-5	large	CASSSEQPQHF
TRBV2	TRBJ1-5	NA	CASSEGQIYSNQPQHF
TRBV27	TRBJ1-5	NA	CASSGTGEGSNQPQHF
TRBV19	TRBJ2-5	NA	CASSLGLQETQYF
TRBV12-3/TRBV12-4	TRBJ1-5	NA	CASSSQGDNQPQHF
TRBV6-2/TRBV6-3	TRBJ1-5	medium-sized	CASRMGQGAGKPQHF
TRBV5-4	TRBJ2-3	NA	CASSPGTATSTDTQYF
TRBV6-6	TRBJ1-4	NA	CAISEGAFREKLFF
TRBV14	TRBJ1-2	medium-sized	CASSGRGQEIGYTF
TRBV20-1	TRBJ1-5	NA	CSAAGQGGQPQHF
TRBV19	TRBJ1-2	large	CASSMREGFYGYTF
TRBV5-6	TRBJ2-2	large	CASSLAGGARYTGELFF